This TCR beta chain was retrieved from a study of blood T cell repertoires in COVID-19. Study details: COVID-19 samples from acute and convalescent phases originated in the United States, Italy and Spain.

As originally analysed: Reference gene primers were amplified, and this amplification served to estimate nucleated cell counts. This table comes from immunoSEQ multiplex PCR, and its TCRdb copy is limited to in-frame clones, with some not included. D and trimming were read from the DNA, whereas the V and J calls and clone size are those reported in that table. The sample consists of some 400,000 clones, around nine tenths of them appearing once. The CDR3 has 15 amino acids. Per the germline V gene, CDR1 is SGHAT and CDR2 is FQDESV (reference sequence). V trimming: 5 bases; J trimming: 5 bases; junction bases outside the gene matches: 8.

The specimen sequenced was peripheral blood. The receptor comes from a human donor in a cohort sampled during active COVID-19. This sequence joins TRBV11-1 and TRBJ2-5; 10 nucleotides match TRBD2. The CDR3 loop reads CASSPSGGARETQYF. The CDR3 DNA is TGTGCCAGCAGCCCAAGCGGGGGGGCCAGGGAGACCCAGTACTTC.